This T cell receptor beta chain was observed in a study of control samples from healthy donors and cancer patients. The CDR3 has 15 amino acids. Trimming removed 6 bases at V and 2 bases at J, with 17 bases between. From germline, CDR1 is SGHTA and CDR2 FQGNSA. Data came from immunoSEQ multiplex PCR; TCRdb stores just in-frame clones and leaves some out. The table has about 100,000 clones, around 85% seen once. The J gene is TRBJ2-7, the V gene TRBV7-2, with D unclear. The TCR originated in a man between 25 and 39 years old in good health. Sequences were obtained from blood. The CDR3 loop reads CASSPGWTSAYEQYF. The CDR3 DNA reads TGTGCCAGCAGTCCGGGTTGGACGTCGGCCTACGAGCAGTACTTC.